Shown below are 17 T cell receptor beta chains from a single sample sequenced in a study of identical twins. Via MiXCR, TCRdb re-called the 5' RACE reads, giving one row per CDR3 protein. The table lists 520,000 or so distinct CDR3 sequences, 20% to 25% of them singletons. The sample was also linked to a second study, of T cells expressing NK-cell markers.

Material for sequencing was CD4+ T cells sorted from blood. The receptors originated from a woman aged 18-35 years in good health.

In this sample, this clonotype turned up a few times. The gene calls are TRBV5-1 and TRBJ2-1; 15 bases map to TRBD2. Germline CDR1 is SGHRS and CDR2 is YFSETQ. The CDR3 runs 16 residues. The V and J ends lost 4 bases and 8 bases, in that order; junction bases with no gene match: 7. The DNA for the CDR3 is TGCGCCAGCAGCCTGGGACTAGCGGGGGGCTGGGATGAGCAGTTCTTC. Translating gives CASSLGLAGGWDEQFF. Full variable domain (outside the CDR3, taken from reference TRBV5-1 and TRBJ2-1): KAGVTQTPRYLIKTRGQQVTLSCSPISGHRSVSWYQQTPGQGLQFLFEYFSETQRNKGNFPGRFSGRQFSNSRSEMNVSTLELGDSALYLCASSLGLAGGWDEQFFGPGTRLTVL.

This clonotype was picked up a small number of times. The chain links TRBV20-1 to TRBJ2-3; 13 bases map to TRBD2. With 1 base clipped from V and 2 bases from J, the junction kept 6 bases outside the gene matches. This CDR3 contains 17 residues. CDR1 and CDR2 from the germline V gene are DFQATT and SNEGSKA (reference sequence). The CDR3 is CSARGLGLAGNTDTQYF. The CDR3 nucleotides read TGCAGTGCTAGAGGCCTGGGACTAGCGGGGAACACAGATACGCAGTATTTT.

This clonotype appeared a few times. One junction end does not reproduce the germline sequence, and a read error may be involved. V is TRBV12-5 and J is TRBJ2-1; 12 positions agree with TRBD2. Looked up from germline, CDR1 is LGHNT and CDR2 is FRNRAP. This CDR3 region has 15 residues. CDR3 residues: CASGPLAGGYIEQFF. Written as DNA, the CDR3 is TGTGCTAGTGGCCCCCTAGCGGGAGGGTACATTGAGCAGTTCTTC.

This chain connects TRBV5-1 to TRBJ2-7, with 14 positions matching TRBD2. The V gene's germline CDR1 is SGHRS and CDR2 YFSETQ. J gave up 3 bases and V 4 bases, and 3 bases lay outside the gene matches. The CDR3 spans 15 residues. The CDR3 loop is CASSPGTSGGYEQYF. CDR3 sequence (DNA): TGCGCCAGCAGCCCGGGGACTAGCGGGGGCTACGAGCAGTACTTC. Drawing the rest from reference TRBV5-1 and TRBJ2-7, the complete variable domain is KAGVTQTPRYLIKTRGQQVTLSCSPISGHRSVSWYQQTPGQGLQFLFEYFSETQRNKGNFPGRFSGRQFSNSRSEMNVSTLELGDSALYLCASSPGTSGGYEQYFGPGTRLTVT.

This chain connects TRBV5-1 to TRBJ2-2, with D possibly matching TRBD2 (5 bases). Germline V gives CDR1 SGHRS, CDR2 YFSETQ. Trimming took off 0 bases at V and 3 bases at J, with 9 bases between the two ends. This CDR3 is built from 15 residues. Written as DNA, the CDR3 is TGCGCCAGCAGCTTGGCCGGGGTCGACACCGGGGAGCTGTTTTTT. It codes for CASSLAGVDTGELFF.

This clonotype appeared many times. The chain joins TRBV12-3 or TRBV12-4 to TRBJ1-2, with D maybe TRBD1 (6 bases). With 5 bases removed from V and 7 bases from J, the gap between germline ends came to 11 bases. The CDR3 consists of 12 residues. In DNA, the CDR3 is TGTGCCAGCAGTCAACAGGGAAGTGGCTACACCTTC. Protein: CASSQQGSGYTF.

The rearrangement links TRBV12-3 or TRBV12-4 to TRBJ1-5; a possible D gene is TRBD1 (5 bases). The V gene lost 3 bases and the J gene lost 5 bases, with 8 bases spanning the gap. The CDR3 contains 13 residues. The CDR3 reads CASSFWDDQPQHF. CDR3 sequence (DNA): TGTGCCAGCAGTTTTTGGGACGATCAGCCCCAGCATTTT.

This clonotype showed up just a few times. The gene calls are TRBV7-6 and TRBJ2-3; D is undetermined. Trimming cost V 7 bases and J 2 bases, with 16 bases left between them. This CDR3 is 15 amino acids long. Germline lookup yields CDR1 SGHVS and CDR2 FNYEAQ. CDR3 nucleotides: TGTGCCAGCACTCCGCGCACACTAAACACAGATACGCAGTATTTT. It yields the protein CASTPRTLNTDTQYF.

V gene TRBV18 combines with J gene TRBJ2-4; 8 bases line up with TRBD2. The CDR3 is 18 residues long. The V gene's germline CDR1 is KGHSH and CDR2 LQKENI. V trimming: 1 base; J trimming: 3 bases; junction bases outside the gene matches: 11. The CDR3 here is CASSPRAPLAGNKNIQYF. For the CDR3, the DNA is TGTGCCAGCTCACCACGAGCCCCGTTAGCGGGAAACAAAAACATTCAGTACTTC.

This chain links TRBV24-1 with TRBJ2-1; D ambiguous. This CDR3 has 13 residues. The germline CDR1 and CDR2 sequences are KGHDR and SFDVKD. The V gene lost 4 bases and the J gene lost 8 bases, with 11 bases spanning the gap. This CDR3 reads CATSDSGQDEQFF. The CDR3 DNA reads TGTGCCACCAGTGACTCGGGCCAGGATGAGCAGTTCTTC.

This clonotype was detected a few times. This chain links TRBV3-1 with TRBJ2-5, with unresolved D. Germline V lookup: CDR1 LGHDT, CDR2 YNNKEL (reference sequence). The CDR3 has 12 amino acids. V was shortened by 0 bases and J by 5 bases, with 4 bases between the two germline ends. The CDR3 nucleotides read TGTGCCAGCAGCCAAGATATCGAGACCCAGTACTTC. Translated, it gives CASSQDIETQYF.

Judged by abundance, this clonotype is medium-sized. The CDR3: CSAHTDEETQYF. The CDR3 DNA sequence: TGCAGTGCCCACACCGATGAGGAGACCCAGTACTTC. V gene TRBV20-1 combines with J gene TRBJ2-5; D unclear. The CDR3 totals 12 residues. Germline lookup yields CDR1 DFQATT and CDR2 SNEGSKA (reference sequence). Trimming took 6 bases from V and 5 from J, leaving 13 bases between them.

This clonotype occurred a few times. V gene TRBV12-3 or TRBV12-4 combines with J gene TRBJ1-1; TRBD1 is a possible D gene (6 bases). The CDR3 has 13 amino acids. V shed 10 bases and J shed 5 bases, with 17 bases lying between them. CDR3 residues: CATALGGRTEAFF. The CDR3 DNA is TGTGCCACCGCTTTGGGGGGGCGGACTGAAGCTTTCTTT.

This chain links TRBV20-1 with TRBJ2-1; 11 bases match TRBD2. Germline V gives CDR1 DFQATT, CDR2 SNEGSKA (reference sequence). The junction had 12 bases not matched to a gene; V was cut back by 7 bases and J by 4 bases. The length of the CDR3 is 16 residues. The CDR3 bases are TGCAGTGTCAGGCTAACTAGCGGGAGAGTGTACAATGAGCAGTTCTTC. This encodes CSVRLTSGRVYNEQFF.

The rearrangement uses TRBV12-3 or TRBV12-4 and TRBJ2-1, with D possibly matching TRBD2 (6 bases). This CDR3 has 14 residues. Trimming stripped 5 bases from V and 6 bases from J, with 14 bases between. The CDR3, as DNA: TGTGCCAGCAGTCACCGGGAGTTGGGCAATGAGCAGTTCTTC. Its translation: CASSHRELGNEQFF.

This clonotype was counted between two and nine times. This chain connects TRBV6-5 to TRBJ1-6; D call uncertain. Trimming took off 3 bases at V and 6 bases at J, with 12 bases between the two ends. Germline V lookup: CDR1 MNHEY, CDR2 SVGAGI. CDR3 size: 15 residues. CDR3 loop: CASSYVAGRNSPLHF. As DNA, the CDR3 is TGTGCCAGCAGTTATGTGGCAGGCCGTAATTCACCCCTCCACTTT.

The rearrangement links TRBV5-1 to TRBJ2-2; a weak D match, TRBD2 (6 bases). Germline loops: CDR1 SGHRS, CDR2 YFSETQ. The V end lost 0 bases, the J end lost 1 base, and 7 bases lay between the germline ends. The CDR3 has 15 amino acids. The chain's CDR3 is CASSLGEVNTGELFF. The CDR3 DNA sequence: TGCGCCAGCAGCTTGGGGGAGGTGAACACCGGGGAGCTGTTTTTT.